This T cell receptor beta chain is drawn from a study of vaccination and CD4 T cells after COVID-19 (dated by TCRdb to between 2020 and 2023). At the level of the whole study: SARS-CoV-2 positivity had been established in the convalescent patients by nasal swab PCR, and mild disease was recorded in nine of these patients and severe disease in one. Six males and four females were included in the convalescent cohort, with two Hispanic individuals, seven Caucasians, two Asians and one multiracial person represented. Two doses of either the Pfizer-BioNTech BNT162b2 vaccine (n=8) or the Moderna mRNA-1273 vaccine (n=2) were administered to participants. Post-COVID blood samples were collected from convalescent patients a median of around 100 days after diagnosis, with a range of roughly 30 to 170 days. Post-vaccine blood samples were obtained a median of approximately 74 days after the second vaccine dose, with a range of about 12 to 241 days. Culture stimuli were overlapping spike peptide pools from SARS-CoV-2 and from the common cold coronaviruses HCoV-NL63, HCoV-OC43 and HCoV-229E. In control cultures, a CEFX viral epitope pool was used as positive control, an HIV-1 Nef peptide pool was used as negative control, or no peptide was added. In 9 to 11 COVID-19 convalescent patients and a handful of infection-naive healthy vaccine recipients, researchers compared the spike-specific CD4+ TCR repertoire from before mRNA vaccination with the repertoire from after.

Findings and caveats that apply to the study as a whole: Of the vaccine-specific clones in convalescent patients, 304 of 307, or nearly all, reacted only to SARS-CoV-2 spike and did not cross-react with common cold coronaviruses. Relatively few convalescent patients were included in the study, and early timepoints after natural infection were not analyzed. The median number of SARS-CoV-2-reactive clonotypes rose from 21 after infection to roughly 38 after vaccination, but the change was not significant. In convalescent patients, a median approximately 83% of post-vaccine SARS-CoV-2-reactive clones were detected only after vaccination, suggesting vaccine-specific priming.

The library was prepared using PCR. DNA from cultured CD4+ T cells underwent TCR sequencing with the Oncomine TCR Beta short-read assay at the Johns Hopkins FTIC core. The QIAamp micro DNA kit was used to extract genomic DNA from the cultured CD4+ T cells. Oncomine TCR Beta libraries from cultured CD4+ T cells were pooled with unique dual indexes and sequenced on an Illumina iSeq 100. Under the source paper's analysis protocol: Non-productive sequences were removed, and CDR3s that did not start with C, did not end with F or W, or were shorter than 7 amino acids were discarded. Antigen-specific clonotypes were identified using the MANAFEST web application through comparison of peptide-stimulated wells with reference and other culture wells. To be called positive, a clone needed an FDR below 0.05, an odds ratio above 5, and a productive frequency above 0.1% in at least two of three replicate wells. Cross-reactive clonotypes were defined as significantly expanded in both SARS-CoV-2 spike wells and at least one common cold coronavirus spike condition. CDR3 homology was assessed with Levenshtein distances (stringdist) and unrooted phylogenetic trees (ape) in R version 3.6.1. The raw public data were reprocessed by TCRdb itself: fastp quality trimming at Q25, MiXCR clonotype calling, in-frame beta chains only. Rows with a matching CDR3 protein are joined into one entry that keeps the most common DNA and genes. TCRdb's processing, not the authors', yielded these V and J calls. The sample includes some 22,000 distinct CDR3 sequences, with under 65% observed a single time. The ten largest clones capture roughly 2.8% of the sample.

A remark on this clonotype: The antigen this receptor binds is unknown. No quality values exist for individual bases; no much larger clone is one base distant.

The treatment or condition label corresponds to: approximately 10-day PBMC culture with coronavirus spike peptide pools or control peptides (ViraFEST assay). The ViraFEST assay, used in the study, expanded antigen-specific T cells with peptide pools and then identified the expanded clonotypes through TCR sequencing. The convalescent patients' positive SARS-CoV-2 PCR tests were from March to December 2020, which was before the Alpha, Beta and Delta variants emerged in the United States. Each well held approximately 2 million PBMCs cultured in IMDM containing around 5.1% human AB serum and around 10 IU/ml IL-2, with about 10 ug/ml peptide pools added. Half of the culture medium was replaced with fresh IL-2-containing medium on days 3 and 7. Once the cells had been in culture for around 10 days, the EasySep CD4+ T cell isolation kit was used to isolate CD4+ T cells by negative selection. Ficoll-Paque Plus gradient centrifugation was used to isolate PBMCs from whole blood, and the isolated PBMCs were then either used fresh or cryopreserved at -140C. Each culture condition was generally run in triplicate wells.

Sequenced: CD4+ T cells from blood, cultured in vitro. This receptor was obtained from a human donor who had recovered from COVID-19.

The DNA is as follows: TGTGCCAGCACCCTCCGGGGACTGAGTAGCACAGATACGCAGTATTTT. Its protein product is CASTLRGLSSTDTQYF. The rearrangement joined TRBV12-3 or TRBV12-4 to TRBJ2-3, with TRBD2 perhaps the D gene, on 6 matching bases. A distance of 17 bases separates the germline ends of V and J, which lose 7 bases and 0 bases respectively. The CDR3 starts with the cysteine, ends with the phenylalanine, and has 16 residues. Just CDR3 DNA is preserved here, 48 bases in frame from base 1.